This T cell receptor (beta chain) comes out of a study of blood T cell repertoires in COVID-19. Study as a whole: COVID-19 samples collected from the United States, Italy and Spain covered acute and convalescent phases. Nucleic acid was either cDNA or gDNA, and it came from T cells, B-cell-depleted T cells, or PBMCs.

This clone was counted a single time. Trimming shortened V by 3 bases and J by 2 bases, and 8 bases separated the two germline ends. The germline CDR1 and CDR2 sequences are SGHDT and YYEEEE. This CDR3 is 14 amino acids long. Original data processing: From reference gene primer amplification, estimates of nucleated cell counts were derived. Here immunoSEQ multiplex PCR was the method, and the copy in TCRdb shows in-frame clones only, minus some. That table supplies the V and J calls and clone size; D and trimming were determined from the DNA. The repertoire includes about 110,000 clones, about three quarters of them detected once, and about 4.3% sits in the top ten.

The sample taken for sequencing was peripheral blood. The chain joins TRBV5-6 to TRBJ1-4, with D possibly TRBD1 on 5 matching bases. The TCR comes from a man in his 70s with acute or convalescent COVID-19. As DNA, the CDR3 is TGTGCCAGCAGCTCAGGGATGACTAATGAAAAACTGTTTTTT. Translated: CASSSGMTNEKLFF.